The entry below describes one T cell receptor beta chain. The target of this receptor is not known. One base away there is no much larger clone; base qualities are not given. In total, approximately 610 healthy bone marrow donors made up the cohort. All cohort members were sampled while nominally healthy, although unrecorded immune exposures were likely present. The donor tested CMV seronegative, placing the donor among the roughly 400 seronegative members of the cohort. Every donor gave a peripheral blood sample, and the peripheral blood mononuclear cells from that sample were used for TCR beta sequencing. The Qiagen DNeasy Blood Extraction Kit was used to extract genomic DNA from the blood cell samples. This specimen comes from a study of cytomegalovirus exposure and HLA in healthy donors (dated by TCRdb to about 2017). Some background on the complete study: According to an earlier analysis of around 600 of the donors, about 190 million T cells yielded 100 million or so unique TCR beta sequences and around 280 Gb of sequence data. An early release covering over 500 HLA-typed donors comprised approximately 300 gigabases of sequencing data and approximately 85 million unique TCR sequences. Among the roughly 390 genotyped donors, about 85% belonged to the genetic ancestry cluster associated with self-reported Caucasian donors. The study was designed to test whether signatures of past pathogen exposure could be identified by cataloging public T cell receptors. The study used immunosequencing to profile the T cell repertoires of hundreds of subjects and linked those repertoires to cytomegalovirus serostatus. A separate validation cohort of over a hundred different subjects was used in addition to the roughly 700-subject first cohort. High-throughput TCR immunosequencing, statistical association of individual TCRs with disease status, and machine learning were combined to predict cytomegalovirus infection status. A later analysis re-analyzed previously published TCR beta repertoires from roughly 690 donors and added high-resolution HLA genotyping to study TCR occurrence patterns. In the later analysis, no new phenotypic data were used to find candidate immune exposures; instead, reliance was placed on TCR beta sequences and their occurrence across donors. An earlier analysis of 500 to 650 of the donors applied high-throughput TCR beta sequencing to assess whether each TCR beta V gene segment acted as functional or pseudogenic. Donor age, sex, ethnicity and CMV serostatus were collected together with the repertoire data. In a later genetic analysis, genome-wide SNP genotypes for about 55% of the roughly 670 donors were used, and that subset was treated as a discovery cohort. All discovery cohort repertoires had been generated on a single sequencing platform. HLA typing included class I and class II loci at four-digit resolution. The number of typed donors differed by locus: roughly 620-630 for A, B, C, DRB1 and DQB1; roughly 510 for DQA1; about 600 for DPA1; and 400 to 480 for DPB1. Five DR-DQ haplotypes were handled as single units for association and clustering, since linkage in the cohort was strong. On average, 235,054 unique TCR beta nucleotide sequences were sequenced per donor among fewer than 500 genotyped donors of the cohort, with around 19% of those sequences being non-productive.

Library construction relied on the immunoSEQ multiplex PCR assay. For the multiplex PCR, a mixture combining 60 forward primers for TCR Vbeta segments and 13 reverse primers for TCR Jbeta segments was used. The CDR3 region of rearranged TCR beta genes was amplified from genomic DNA with a multiplex PCR assay. On the Illumina HiSeq System, the amplified TCR beta libraries were sequenced as 87-base-pair reads. The original methods were these. In a later analysis, about 80 million unique TCR beta chains were counted across the roughly 700 repertoires, and around 10 million of these chains were shared by at least two donors. Raw reads were error-corrected and collapsed into unique sequences by a nearest-neighbor algorithm in which closely related sequences were merged to remove PCR and sequencing errors. Alignment of CDR3 sequences to IMGT reference sequences was used to assign V, D and J gene segments. For a sequence to be retained, a match of at least six nucleotides was required to both a V gene segment and a J gene segment. A rearrangement counted as productive if the CDR3 had no stop codons and remained in frame with V and J, and every other rearrangement counted as non-productive. Following IMGT convention, CDR3 was defined as the stretch from the second conserved V-encoded cysteine up to the conserved J-encoded phenylalanine. Sequences without an unambiguous match to a single V gene segment were excluded from the earlier analysis of approximately 600 of the donors. In an earlier analysis of approximately 500 of the donors, a V segment was called functional when productive rearrangements were above 56.7%, and segregating when the standard deviation between donors exceeded 5%. A statistical classification framework was built for diagnosing cytomegalovirus status from the catalog of TCR beta chain sequences. In a later analysis, V and J genes were assigned by comparing TCR nucleotide sequences against IMGT/GENE-DB human TR gene sequences. In a later analysis, CDR3 sequences and most-parsimonious VDJ recombination scenarios were assigned using the TCRdist pipeline. In a later analysis, each TCR beta chain was defined by its CDR3 amino acid sequence together with its V-gene family, and reads lacking a unique V-gene family were excluded. To address suspected cross-contamination and a sequencing artifact, a later analysis removed approximately 600 highly shared, low-generation-probability nucleotide sequences. A later analysis calculated a clonal expansion index for each public chain from normalized within-repertoire ranks of inferred template counts. Generation probabilities in a later analysis came from a VDJ recombination model fitted to out-of-frame rearrangements, and those results were checked against IGoR. Hypergeometric tests were used in a later analysis to score TCR-TCR, TCR-HLA and TCR-CMV co-occurrence, with a repertoire-size bias correction applied to the TCR pairs. False discovery rates were estimated in a later analysis by permuting HLA or CMV assignments 20 times. In a later analysis, co-occurring TCRs were grouped using DBSCAN, with TCRdist sequence similarity added in when clustering inside HLA-allele-positive subsets. Repertoires with fewer than 30,000 or more than 120,000 public chains were left out of co-occurrence clustering, as were five repertoires with anomalous nucleotide sharing. TCRdb obtained this table from immuneACCESS and retained in-frame rearrangements with V and J assigned. These tables miss some clones; where compared with another copy, unresolved V genes account for less than half of the shortfall, and the remainder is unexplained. V and J calls and clone size come straight from that table; D and trimming were deduced from the DNA. The sample profile shows approximately 150,000 clones; more than 60% of them were found once. Together, the top ten hold 6.5% of the sample.

Sequences MNHNY (CDR1) and SVGAGI (CDR2) are obtained from the germline V gene (reference sequence). Including cysteine and phenylalanine, the CDR3 has 13 amino acids. CDR3 DNA is the only sequence kept; it has 39 bases, read in frame from the first base. The V and J ends are trimmed by 2 bases and 9 bases, leaving 10 bases between them. What the research found in general, with its limitations: Because HLA typing was unavailable for some donors at each locus, only the typed subset was used in association tests. Most CMV-associated TCR beta chains appeared to be HLA-restricted in a later analysis, and the HLA associations seemed to be driven largely by CMV exposure. In this cohort, only TCR beta chains were sequenced, and detectable features were limited by the absence of alpha or paired-chain data. At a false discovery rate of 0.05, a later analysis linked 16,951 TCR beta sequences to specific HLA alleles. In an earlier analysis of around 500 of the donors, most TCR beta V segments appeared in productive rearrangements about 87% or about 30% of the time, broadly matching IMGT annotations. A further reported finding was that TCR beta sequences accurately predicted the HLA-A and HLA-B alleles for most subjects in the first cohort. According to a later analysis, TCR association rates differed among HLA loci, with DRB1 alleles showing the most associated TCRs and HLA-C alleles showing the fewest. A later analysis found that HLA-associated TCR beta chains were more clonally expanded and had lower generation probabilities than equally common non-associated chains. While some public TCRs were present in many individuals, most TCR sequences turned up only very rarely across donors. A cluster of highly shared sequence variants was judged likely to represent a technical artifact of the sequencing pipeline. Immune exposure information for the cohort was limited to CMV serostatus. In a later genetic analysis, fewer N-insertions in productive TCRs were reported among donors in an Asian-associated ancestry cluster than the roughly 700-donor mean. Several of the top co-occurrence clusters appeared to be linked to parvovirus B19, influenza, CMV and Epstein-Barr virus, according to a later analysis. An association between a missense DCLRE1C variant and V-gene and J-gene trimming of TCR beta chains was found in a later genetic analysis and replicated in an independent cohort. The 87-base-pair reads could not distinguish some IMGT-functional V segments, including TRBV6-2 and TRBV6-3, so those segments were excluded. Linkage disequilibrium might explain the correlated functional status among segregating V segments, but an unknown experimental factor could not be excluded. In the study, about 150 TCR beta chains were listed as associated with cytomegalovirus. When HLA alleles, especially DR and DQ, strongly co-occurred, attributing TCR associations to individual alleles was difficult. The presence/absence analyses assumed that sequencing depth was roughly uniform across donors, and that assumption may not be true. The earlier analysis of approximately 540 of the donors excluded about 16 rarely observed V segments, including chromosome 9 orphons, because counts were too low. According to the authors, the approach could potentially be generalized to other disease states and immunological phenotypes. Three of the identified cytomegalovirus-associated TCR beta chains were confirmed in vitro to be specific for cytomegalovirus antigens. The classifier was reported to diagnose cytomegalovirus status with high specificity and sensitivity in both the original cohort and the validation cohort.

The V and J segments used are TRBV6-6 and TRBJ2-2; the D gene remains uncertain. The source of this sequence is a woman aged 60 to 75 in good health and CMV-seronegative. The specimen was PBMCs. The CDR3 sequence is CASSYPRPRELFF. The DNA reads TGTGCCAGCAGTTACCCCCGTCCCCGGGAGCTGTTTTTT.